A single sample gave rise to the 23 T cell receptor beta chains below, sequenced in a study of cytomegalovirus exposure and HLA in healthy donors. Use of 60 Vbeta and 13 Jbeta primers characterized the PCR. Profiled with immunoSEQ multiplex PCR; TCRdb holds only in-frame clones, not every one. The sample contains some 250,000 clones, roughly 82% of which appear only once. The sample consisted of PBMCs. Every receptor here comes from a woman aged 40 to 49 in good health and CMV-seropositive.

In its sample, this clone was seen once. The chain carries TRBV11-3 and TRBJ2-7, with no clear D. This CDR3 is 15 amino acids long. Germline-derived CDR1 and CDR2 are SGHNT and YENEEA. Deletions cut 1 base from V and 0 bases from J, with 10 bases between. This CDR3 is CASSLVGWSSYEQYF. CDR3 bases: TGTGCCAGCAGCTTAGTAGGCTGGAGCTCCTACGAGCAGTACTTC. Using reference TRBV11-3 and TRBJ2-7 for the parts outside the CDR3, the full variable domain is EAGVVQSPRYKIIEKKQPVAFWCNPISGHNTLYWYLQNLGQGPELLIRYENEEAVDDSQLPKDRFSAERLKGVDSTLKIQPAELGDSAVYLCASSLVGWSSYEQYFGPGTRLTVT.

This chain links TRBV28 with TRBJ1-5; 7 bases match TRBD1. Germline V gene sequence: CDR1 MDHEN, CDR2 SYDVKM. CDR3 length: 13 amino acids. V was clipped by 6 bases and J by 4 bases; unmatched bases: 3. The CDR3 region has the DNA TGTGCCAGCAGCCGACAGGGAAATCAGCCCCAGCATTTT. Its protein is CASSRQGNQPQHF.

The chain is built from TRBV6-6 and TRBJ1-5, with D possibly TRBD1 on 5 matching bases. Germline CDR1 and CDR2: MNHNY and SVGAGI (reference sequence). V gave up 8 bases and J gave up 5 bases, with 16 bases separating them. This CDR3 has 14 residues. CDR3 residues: CASEIREGHQPQHF. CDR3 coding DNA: TGTGCCAGCGAAATTCGGGAGGGGCATCAGCCCCAGCATTTT.

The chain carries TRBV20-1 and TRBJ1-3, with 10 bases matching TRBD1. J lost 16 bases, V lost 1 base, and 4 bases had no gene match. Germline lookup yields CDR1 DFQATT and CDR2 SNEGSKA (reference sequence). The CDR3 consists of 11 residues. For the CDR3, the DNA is TGCAGTGCTAGAGGTGGACAGGGGGATTATTTT. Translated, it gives CSARGGQGDYF.

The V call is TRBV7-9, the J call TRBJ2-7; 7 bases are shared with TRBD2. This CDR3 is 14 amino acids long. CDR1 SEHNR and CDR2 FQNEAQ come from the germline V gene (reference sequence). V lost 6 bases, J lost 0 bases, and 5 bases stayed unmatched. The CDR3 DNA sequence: TGTGCCAGCAGTCAGCGGGAATTCTCCTACGAGCAGTACTTC. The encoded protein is CASSQREFSYEQYF.

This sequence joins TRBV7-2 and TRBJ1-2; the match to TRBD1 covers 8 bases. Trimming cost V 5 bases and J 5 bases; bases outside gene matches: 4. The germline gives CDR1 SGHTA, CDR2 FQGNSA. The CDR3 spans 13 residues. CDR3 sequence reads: CASSPGGGYGYTF. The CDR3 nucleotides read TGTGCCAGCAGCCCAGGGGGCGGGTATGGCTACACCTTC.

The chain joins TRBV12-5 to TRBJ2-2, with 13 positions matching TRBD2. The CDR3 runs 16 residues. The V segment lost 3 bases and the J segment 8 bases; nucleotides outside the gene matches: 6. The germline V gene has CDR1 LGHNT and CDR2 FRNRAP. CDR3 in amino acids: CASGLTSGRGRGELFF. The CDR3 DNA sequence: TGTGCTAGTGGTTTAACTAGCGGGAGGGGTCGGGGGGAGCTGTTTTTT.

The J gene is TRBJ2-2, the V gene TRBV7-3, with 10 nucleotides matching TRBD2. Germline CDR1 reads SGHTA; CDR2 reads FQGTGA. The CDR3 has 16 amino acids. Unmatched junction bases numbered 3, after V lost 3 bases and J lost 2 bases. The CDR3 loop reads CASSFLAGDNTGELFF. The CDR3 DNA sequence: TGTGCCAGCAGCTTCCTAGCGGGGGATAACACCGGGGAGCTGTTTTTT.

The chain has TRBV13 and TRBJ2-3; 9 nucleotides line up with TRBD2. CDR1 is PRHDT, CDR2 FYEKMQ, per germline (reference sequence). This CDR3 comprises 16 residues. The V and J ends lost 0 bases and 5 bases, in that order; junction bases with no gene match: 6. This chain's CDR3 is CASSLGGGGARDTQYF. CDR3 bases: TGTGCCAGCAGCTTAGGCGGCGGGGGGGCGAGAGATACGCAGTATTTT.

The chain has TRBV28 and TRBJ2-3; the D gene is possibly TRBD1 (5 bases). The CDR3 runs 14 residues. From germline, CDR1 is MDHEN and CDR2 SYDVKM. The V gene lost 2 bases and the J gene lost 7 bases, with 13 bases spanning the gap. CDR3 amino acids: CASSLRQGLNTQYF. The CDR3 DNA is TGTGCCAGCAGTTTACGGCAGGGTTTGAATACGCAGTATTTT.

The CDR3 loop is CASTRDRPYNEKLFF. DNA for the CDR3: TGTGCCAGCACCCGGGACAGACCTTATAATGAAAAACTGTTTTTT. The chain is built from TRBV6-5 and TRBJ1-4; 7 nucleotides align to TRBD1. Germline V gene lookup returns CDR1 MNHEY and CDR2 SVGAGI. The trim removed 7 bases at V and 4 bases at J, leaving 9 bases unmatched. This CDR3 has 15 residues.

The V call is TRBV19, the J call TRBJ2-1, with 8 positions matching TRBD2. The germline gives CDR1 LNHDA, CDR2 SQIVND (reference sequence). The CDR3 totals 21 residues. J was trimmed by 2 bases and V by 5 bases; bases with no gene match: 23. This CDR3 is CASSGWNPSRAGVTTYNEQFF. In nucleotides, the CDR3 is TGTGCCAGTAGTGGTTGGAATCCGAGCAGAGCGGGAGTAACGACCTACAATGAGCAGTTCTTC. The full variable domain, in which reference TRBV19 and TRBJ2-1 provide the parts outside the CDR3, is DGGITQSPKYLFRKEGQNVTLSCEQNLNHDAMYWYRQDPGQGLRLIYYSQIVNDFQKGDIAEGYSVSREKKESFPLTVTSAQKNPTAFYLCASSGWNPSRAGVTTYNEQFFGPGTRLTVL.

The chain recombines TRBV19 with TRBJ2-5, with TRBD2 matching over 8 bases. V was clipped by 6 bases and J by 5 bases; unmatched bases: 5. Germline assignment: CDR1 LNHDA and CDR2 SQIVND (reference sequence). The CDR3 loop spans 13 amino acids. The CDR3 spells CASSGGARETQYF. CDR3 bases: TGTGCCAGTAGCGGGGGGGCCCGGGAGACCCAGTACTTC.

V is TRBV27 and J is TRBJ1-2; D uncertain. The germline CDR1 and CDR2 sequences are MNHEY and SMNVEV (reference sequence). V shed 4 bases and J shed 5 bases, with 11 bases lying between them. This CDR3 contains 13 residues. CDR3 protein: CASSSATGYGYTF. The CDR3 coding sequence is TGTGCCAGCAGTTCCGCGACTGGGTATGGCTACACCTTC.

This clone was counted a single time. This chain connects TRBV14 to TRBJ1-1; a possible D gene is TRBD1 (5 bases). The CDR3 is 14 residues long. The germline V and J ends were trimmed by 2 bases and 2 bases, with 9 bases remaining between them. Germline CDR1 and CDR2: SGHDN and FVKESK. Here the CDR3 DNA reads TGTGCCAGCAGCCAAAGACAGACAAACACTGAAGCTTTCTTT. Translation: CASSQRQTNTEAFF.

The CDR3 DNA is TGTGCCAGCTCACCAACAGGGATCTATGGCTACACCTTC. It specifies CASSPTGIYGYTF. The V gene is TRBV18, the J gene TRBJ1-2; tentatively, D is TRBD1 (6 bases). The CDR3 totals 13 residues. Trimming cost V 2 bases and J 4 bases, with 8 bases left between them. CDR1 and CDR2 (germline): KGHSH, LQKENI.

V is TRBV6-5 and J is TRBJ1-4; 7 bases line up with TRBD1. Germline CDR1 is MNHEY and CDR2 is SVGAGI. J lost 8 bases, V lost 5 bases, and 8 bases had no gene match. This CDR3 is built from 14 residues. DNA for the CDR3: TGTGCCAGCAGTCCACGGGACAGACTAGAAAAACTGTTTTTT. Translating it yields CASSPRDRLEKLFF.

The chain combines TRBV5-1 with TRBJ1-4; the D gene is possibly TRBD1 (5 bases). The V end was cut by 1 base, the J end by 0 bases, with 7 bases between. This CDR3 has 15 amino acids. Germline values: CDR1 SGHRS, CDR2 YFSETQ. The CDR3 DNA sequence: TGCGCCAGCAGCTTGATAGGGGCAACTAATGAAAAACTGTTTTTT. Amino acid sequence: CASSLIGATNEKLFF.

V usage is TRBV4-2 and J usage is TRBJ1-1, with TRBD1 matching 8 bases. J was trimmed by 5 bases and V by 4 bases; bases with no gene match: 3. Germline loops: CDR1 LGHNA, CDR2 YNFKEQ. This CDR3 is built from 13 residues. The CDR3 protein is CASSRTGMTEAFF. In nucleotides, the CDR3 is TGTGCCAGCAGCCGGACAGGGATGACTGAAGCTTTCTTT.

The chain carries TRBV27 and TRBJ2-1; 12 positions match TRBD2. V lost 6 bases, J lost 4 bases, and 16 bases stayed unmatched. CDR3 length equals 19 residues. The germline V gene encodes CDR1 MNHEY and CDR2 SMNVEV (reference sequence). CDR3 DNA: TGTGCCAGCAGCGCTGCACTAACTAGCGGGAGGTCTTCTTACAATGAGCAGTTCTTC. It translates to CASSAALTSGRSSYNEQFF.

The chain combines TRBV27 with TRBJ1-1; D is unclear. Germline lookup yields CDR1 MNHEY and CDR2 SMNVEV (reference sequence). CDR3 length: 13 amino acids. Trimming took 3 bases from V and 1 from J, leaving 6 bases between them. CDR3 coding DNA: TGTGCCAGCAGTTTTAGAGCGAACACTGAAGCTTTCTTT. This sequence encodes CASSFRANTEAFF.

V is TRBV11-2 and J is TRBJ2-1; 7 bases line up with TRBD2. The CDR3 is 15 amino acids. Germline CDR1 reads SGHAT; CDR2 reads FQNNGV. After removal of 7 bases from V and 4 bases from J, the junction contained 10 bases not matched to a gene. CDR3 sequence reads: CASTGRLAVYNEQFF. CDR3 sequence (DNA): TGTGCCAGCACGGGACGGCTAGCGGTTTACAATGAGCAGTTCTTC.

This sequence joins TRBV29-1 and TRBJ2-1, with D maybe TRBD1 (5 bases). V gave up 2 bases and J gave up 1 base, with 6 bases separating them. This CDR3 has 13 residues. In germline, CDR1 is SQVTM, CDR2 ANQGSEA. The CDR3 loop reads CSVERGSYNEQFF. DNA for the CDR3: TGCAGCGTTGAAAGGGGATCCTACAATGAGCAGTTCTTC.